The sequence of this T cell receptor beta chain was determined in a study of control samples from healthy donors and cancer patients. This CDR3 comprises 16 residues. Germline V gives CDR1 LNHDA, CDR2 SQIVND (reference sequence). The trim removed 1 base at V and 2 bases at J, leaving 5 bases unmatched. Sequenced by immunoSEQ multiplex PCR; TCRdb stores in-frame clones only, minus some. The profile shows 90,000 to 150,000 clones, roughly 90% of them singletons. The chain combines TRBV19 with TRBJ2-4, with 7 bases identical to TRBD1. Specimen: blood. This TCR came from a man in his forties or fifties in good health. The CDR3 region has the DNA TGTGCCAGTAGTATAGCGACAGGGTGGTCCAAAAACATTCAGTACTTC. It is translated as CASSIATGWSKNIQYF.